This T cell receptor beta chain was captured in a study of T cell responses to AZD1222 COVID-19 vaccine. Clones were read by immunoSEQ multiplex PCR, and TCRdb kept only the in-frame ones, dropping some. The data contain 110,000 to 150,000 clones, 85% to 95% of them seen just once; the ten biggest clones take up approximately 12%. Study-wide points: Recipients of two AZD1222 doses showed rising Spike-specific TCR breadth and depth. Nearly half of spike-specific TCRs reportedly target unmutated variant regions. Scientists sampled the repertoires only once the peak T cell response had passed. A mostly white British donor set with more females was recruited, and clonal diversity was possibly underestimated.

On this clone itself: Its antigen is still unknown.

Here the sequenced sample was peripheral blood, taken after recovery from COVID-19. This receptor was taken from an adult who had recovered from COVID-19.

The CDR3 is CASSLQGRDAEAFF. The CDR3 region has the DNA TGTGCCAGCAGTCTACAGGGAAGGGACGCTGAAGCTTTCTTT. The rearrangement links TRBV6-5 to TRBJ1-1, with TRBD1 as a possible D gene (6 bases). Germline CDR1 MNHEY, CDR2 SVGAGI. V lost 5 bases and J lost 6, with 16 bases in between. The CDR3 is made up of 14 amino acids.